This T cell receptor (beta chain) was identified during a study of cytomegalovirus exposure and HLA in healthy donors. This clone has more than one count but fewer than ten. Primers for the PCR totalled 60 Vbeta and 13 Jbeta. This table comes from immunoSEQ multiplex PCR, and its TCRdb copy is limited to in-frame clones, with some not included. The top ten clones hold over 2.5% of a sample with about 180,000 clones, 75% of them seen once. Looked up from germline, CDR1 is LNHDA and CDR2 is SQIVND (reference sequence). The CDR3 is 13 amino acids. Trimming pared 11 bases from V and 5 bases from J, leaving 18 bases between.

V usage is TRBV19 and J usage is TRBJ1-1, with D perhaps matching TRBD1 (5 bases). The TCR originated in a male donor in good health and CMV-seronegative. The sample taken for sequencing was PBMCs. CDR3 DNA sequence: TGTGCCTCCGGGAGGAGCAGGGCTACTGAAGCTTTCTTT. Translated, it gives CASGRSRATEAFF.